The 24 T cell receptor beta chains listed next were all sequenced from one sample in a study of response to subunit inactivated influenza vaccine. TCRdb reprocessed the RT-PCR reads via MiXCR and lists one record per CDR3 protein. The table lists 450,000 to 600,000 distinct CDR3 sequences, less than 7.5% of them singletons. The starting material was PBMCs from blood, obtained roughly 24 months after vaccination. The receptors were gathered from a man in his fifties or sixties who received an inactivated influenza vaccine.

This clonotype was recorded at least ten times. The chain uses TRBV5-5 and TRBJ1-2; 11 bases fit TRBD1. CDR3 size: 17 residues. V trimming: 4 bases; J trimming: 3 bases; junction bases outside the gene matches: 11. Germline assignment: CDR1 SGHKS and CDR2 YYEKEE (reference sequence). CDR3 sequence: CASSVQGQGAVHYGYTF. CDR3 coding DNA: TGTGCCAGCAGCGTCCAAGGACAGGGGGCGGTGCACTATGGCTACACCTTC.

This clonotype was seen more than once but under ten times. V is TRBV5-1 and J is TRBJ2-2, with D hard to call. The CDR3 has 15 amino acids. Germline V CDR1 and CDR2: SGHRS, YFSETQ. V lost 0 bases to trimming and J lost 0 bases, with 6 bases between them. The CDR3 here is CASSLVFANTGELFF. The CDR3 DNA reads as TGCGCCAGCAGCTTGGTCTTCGCGAACACCGGGGAGCTGTTTTTT.

This clonotype was detected a few times. The V call is TRBV6-1, the J call TRBJ2-2; 9 positions match TRBD1. Trimming removed 3 bases from V and 6 bases from J; junction bases left unmatched: 8. Germline loops: CDR1 MNHNS, CDR2 SASEGT. The CDR3 length is 16 residues. In nucleotides, the CDR3 is TGTGCCAGCAGTGAGCCGGCGACAGGGGGATCCGGGGAGCTGTTTTTT. Translating it yields CASSEPATGGSGELFF.

The V gene is TRBV7-6, the J gene TRBJ1-4; 9 bases are shared with TRBD1. V dropped 2 bases and J dropped 4; count of bases not matched to a gene: 11. Germline-derived CDR1 and CDR2 are SGHVS and FNYEAQ. The length of the CDR3 is 18 residues. The CDR3 sequence is CASSLSSTGGLGNEKLFF. Written as DNA, the CDR3 is TGTGCCAGCAGCTTATCGTCGACAGGGGGGCTGGGTAATGAAAAACTGTTTTTT.

In its sample, this clonotype was seen many times. This chain uses TRBV7-9 with TRBJ2-1; TRBD1 matches at 8 bases. After removal of 4 bases from V and 2 bases from J, the junction contained 4 bases not matched to a gene. Germline assignment: CDR1 SEHNR and CDR2 FQNEAQ (reference sequence). The CDR3 is made up of 15 amino acids. CDR3 nucleotide sequence: TGTGCCAGCAGCTCCGACAGGGGACCCTACAATGAGCAGTTCTTC. This encodes CASSSDRGPYNEQFF.

This clonotype has ten or more counts. This chain connects TRBV12-3 or TRBV12-4 to TRBJ2-3; a possible D gene is TRBD1 (6 bases). Trimming cost V 4 bases and J 6 bases, with 23 bases left between them. The CDR3 is 17 residues long. CDR3 nucleotide sequence: TGTGCCAGCAGTTCCCGGGACACTGGGCCTCTCGGTGATACGCAGTATTTT. This translates into CASSSRDTGPLGDTQYF.

This chain links TRBV29-1 with TRBJ2-5; D may match TRBD1 or TRBD2 (5 bases each). CDR1 and CDR2 from the germline V gene are SQVTM and ANQGSEA. The germline V and J ends were trimmed by 7 bases and 3 bases, with 15 bases remaining between them. CDR3 length: 13 amino acids. The CDR3 DNA is TGCAGCGCCTCGGGGACGGTCAAAGAGACCCAGTACTTC. It yields the protein CSASGTVKETQYF.

V usage is TRBV6-1 and J usage is TRBJ1-5; 7 nucleotides line up with TRBD1. Germline V gives CDR1 MNHNS, CDR2 SASEGT. V shed 4 bases and J 4 bases; nucleotides not matched to a gene: 4. The CDR3 is 14 residues long. The CDR3 sequence: CASSVQGGNQPQHF. In DNA, the CDR3 is TGTGCCAGCAGTGTCCAGGGGGGGAATCAGCCCCAGCATTTT.

This clonotype was recorded a few times. The chain has TRBV7-6 and TRBJ2-5; 8 bases line up with TRBD2. This CDR3 contains 15 residues. With 1 base clipped from V and 4 bases from J, the junction kept 5 bases outside the gene matches. Germline V gene sequence: CDR1 SGHVS, CDR2 FNYEAQ. The CDR3 protein is CASSLVGTSRETQYF. The CDR3, as DNA: TGTGCCAGCAGCTTAGTCGGGACTAGTCGAGAGACCCAGTACTTC. The full variable domain, completed using reference TRBV7-6 and TRBJ2-5, is GAGVSQSPRYKVTKRGQDVALRCDPISGHVSLYWYRQALGQGPEFLTYFNYEAQQDKSGLPNDRFSAERPEGSISTLTIQRTEQRDSAMYRCASSLVGTSRETQYFGPGTRLLVL.

This clonotype counts as medium-sized (0.01 to 0.1%). V and J are TRBV29-1 and TRBJ2-1; the match to TRBD2 covers 11 bases. V dropped 2 bases and J dropped 9; count of bases not matched to a gene: 9. Germline-derived CDR1 and CDR2 are SQVTM and ANQGSEA. The CDR3 has 15 residues. For the CDR3, the DNA is TGCAGCGTTGAAATGCGACTAGCGGGACAGGCTGAGCAGTTCTTC. It is translated as CSVEMRLAGQAEQFF.

This clonotype occurred many times. The chain employs TRBV29-1 and TRBJ2-2; D unclear. Germline assignment: CDR1 SQVTM and CDR2 ANQGSEA. The V end lost 0 bases, the J end lost 4 bases, and 9 bases lay between the germline ends. The CDR3 runs to 14 residues. The CDR3 here is CSVEEGRPTGELFF. As DNA, the CDR3 is TGCAGCGTTGAAGAGGGCCGACCCACCGGGGAGCTGTTTTTT.

At least ten counts were recorded for this clonotype. The chain recombines TRBV10-2 with TRBJ2-1, with a possible D match to TRBD2 (6 bases). Germline CDR1 and CDR2: WSHSY and SAAADI. V was clipped by 8 bases and J by 12 bases, with 23 bases between them. This CDR3 contains 14 residues. CDR3 in amino acids: CASGDRNQMGGQFF. The CDR3 DNA follows: TGCGCCAGCGGGGACCGGAACCAGATGGGAGGGCAGTTCTTC.

The CDR3 reads CASSLEYRVYNEQFF. Written as DNA, the CDR3 is TGTGCCAGCAGCTTAGAGTACAGGGTTTACAATGAGCAGTTCTTC. The gene calls are TRBV11-2 and TRBJ2-1; TRBD1 might be the D (6 bases). Germline-derived CDR1 and CDR2 are SGHAT and FQNNGV. V was shortened by 0 bases and J by 4 bases, with 10 bases between the two germline ends. The CDR3 length is 15 residues.

This clonotype showed up just a few times. The chain employs TRBV30 and TRBJ1-1; D is unclear. Trimming shortened V by 3 bases and J by 1 base, and 12 bases separated the two germline ends. The length of the CDR3 is 14 residues. CDR1 and CDR2 (germline): GTSNPN, SVGIG (reference sequence). The CDR3: CAWSHNPRNTEAFF. CDR3 nucleotide sequence: TGTGCCTGGAGCCACAACCCTAGGAACACTGAAGCTTTCTTT.

This clonotype was counted between two and nine times. The chain combines TRBV24-1 with TRBJ1-5; D is uncertain. CDR1 KGHDR and CDR2 SFDVKD come from the germline V gene. The CDR3 is 16 amino acids. The ends were cut back, 9 bases at V and 4 bases at J, with 21 bases in the middle. CDR3 residues: CATQTAGDPFNQPQHF. The CDR3 DNA reads TGTGCCACCCAAACAGCAGGCGACCCCTTTAATCAGCCCCAGCATTTT.

J is TRBJ2-1 and V is TRBV6-2 or TRBV6-3; the match to TRBD2 covers 13 bases. V was clipped by 6 bases and J by 2 bases; unmatched bases: 4. This CDR3 spans 16 amino acids. CDR1 MNHEY and CDR2 SVGEGT come from the germline V gene. CDR3 loop: CASRLLAGGPYNEQFF. In DNA form, the CDR3 reads TGTGCCAGCAGGCTACTAGCGGGGGGGCCCTACAATGAGCAGTTCTTC.

This clonotype was seen only a few times. CDR3 amino acids: CASSAGGLAGTDTQYF. The CDR3 DNA reads as TGTGCCAGCAGCGCCGGGGGACTAGCGGGGACAGATACGCAGTATTTT. The chain couples TRBV7-2 to TRBJ2-3, with 13 bases identical to TRBD2. CDR1 is SGHTA, CDR2 FQGNSA, per germline. The CDR3 runs 16 residues. V was pared by 5 bases and J by 3 bases, with 5 bases of the junction left unmatched.

This clonotype has at least ten counts. V gene TRBV6-1 combines with J gene TRBJ2-3; D may be TRBD1 (6 bases). Germline CDR1 reads MNHNS; CDR2 reads SASEGT. The CDR3 has 15 residues. V lost 6 bases and J 2 bases, leaving 15 bases between the germline ends. CDR3 protein: CASRHQDRFTDTQYF. The CDR3, as DNA: TGTGCCAGCAGGCACCAGGACAGATTCACAGATACGCAGTATTTT.

This clonotype was observed a few times. V is TRBV4-2 and J is TRBJ1-2; unclear D gene. The CDR3 has 15 residues. The germline gives CDR1 LGHNA, CDR2 YNFKEQ. The V end was cut by 0 bases, the J end by 8 bases, with 16 bases between. In DNA form, the CDR3 reads TGTGCCAGCAGCCAAGACACCCTGCGCCGTGACGGCTACACCTTC. Its protein is CASSQDTLRRDGYTF.

This clonotype was counted at least ten times. The rearrangement uses TRBV3-1 and TRBJ1-1; D uncertain. V dropped 1 base and J dropped 0 bases, with 6 bases sitting between them. Germline V gives CDR1 LGHDT, CDR2 YNNKEL (reference sequence). CDR3 length equals 14 residues. CDR3 loop: CASSQGKLNTEAFF. The CDR3 DNA is TGTGCCAGCAGCCAAGGAAAACTGAACACTGAAGCTTTCTTT.

This clonotype was detected ten times or more. V is TRBV4-2 and J is TRBJ2-3, with TRBD2 as a possible D gene (7 bases). The V gene lost 8 bases and the J gene lost 4 bases, with 19 bases spanning the gap. The CDR3 runs to 15 residues. Germline CDR1 LGHNA, CDR2 YNFKEQ. CDR3 DNA: TGTGCCAGCCTAGGGGGGGGCTTTCCTTCAGATACGCAGTATTTT. Translated: CASLGGGFPSDTQYF.

This clonotype was detected ten times or more. CDR3 nucleotide sequence: TGTGCCAGCAGTGAGATTGGTCAGAGGGGGCCCCAGCATTTT. This encodes CASSEIGQRGPQHF. V usage is TRBV2 and J usage is TRBJ1-5; tentatively, D is TRBD1 (5 bases). Germline lookup yields CDR1 SNHLY and CDR2 FYNNEI. Between the trimmed V and J ends, which lost 3 bases and 9 bases, there was a span of 15 bases. The CDR3 sequence is 14 residues long.

This clonotype was recorded at least ten times. The J gene is TRBJ2-7, the V gene TRBV7-9, with D perhaps TRBD1 (6 bases). This CDR3 is built from 16 residues. V lost 0 bases to trimming and J lost 3 bases, with 15 bases between them. Germline CDR1 SEHNR, CDR2 FQNEAQ (reference sequence). CDR3 sequence (DNA): TGTGCCAGCAGCTTAGCGAAGCAGGGGCGAAACTACGAGCAGTACTTC. Its protein is CASSLAKQGRNYEQYF.

This clonotype was observed a few times. V and J are TRBV12-3 or TRBV12-4 and TRBJ1-2; 7 bases align to TRBD1. This CDR3 has 15 amino acids. J gave up 7 bases and V 8 bases, and 16 bases lay outside the gene matches. CDR3 protein: CASSSGQSALGGYTF. CDR3 in DNA: TGTGCCAGCTCTTCGGGACAGAGCGCATTGGGTGGCTACACCTTC.